Below are 3 T cell receptor beta chains sequenced from a single sample in a study of T cell changes during pregnancy in multiple sclerosis (dated by TCRdb to about 2019). The library was built by means of the immunoSEQ multiplex PCR assay. TCRdb stores this immuneACCESS table with in-frame sequences only. Part of the clones is absent; in the studies checked, under half of the shortfall reflects unresolved V genes, and no reason is known for the rest. Across this sample there are tens of thousands of clones, with 93% seen only once. Clones ranked in the top ten supply approximately 2% of the sample. Sample: peripheral blood, taken after pregnancy. These receptors originate from a female donor with multiple sclerosis, enrolled in a pregnancy study.

V usage is TRBV14 and J usage is TRBJ2-3, with D tentatively TRBD2 (6 bases). Trimming removed 4 bases from V and 5 bases from J, with 16 bases in between. This CDR3 is 15 amino acids long. CDR1 SGHDN and CDR2 FVKESK come from the germline V gene. The CDR3: CASSRTSSPRDTQYF. In DNA, the CDR3 is TGTGCCAGCAGCCGAACTAGCTCCCCCCGAGATACGCAGTATTTT.

The rearrangement joins TRBV6-1 to TRBJ1-2, with 10 positions matching TRBD1. The germline V gene has CDR1 MNHNS and CDR2 SASEGT. The CDR3 loop spans 15 amino acids. V dropped 3 bases and J dropped 2; count of bases not matched to a gene: 3. CDR3 nucleotides: TGTGCCAGCAGTGAGGTGACAGGGGGCAACTATGGCTACACCTTC. Residues: CASSEVTGGNYGYTF.

J is TRBJ1-2 and V is TRBV18, with 8 nucleotides matching TRBD1. The germline gives CDR1 KGHSH, CDR2 LQKENI. This CDR3 region has 17 residues. V gave up 2 bases and J gave up 0 bases; unmatched junction bases: 8. The CDR3 is CASSPLTGVVSNYGYTF. The CDR3 bases are TGTGCCAGCTCACCATTGACAGGGGTAGTTTCTAACTATGGCTACACCTTC.